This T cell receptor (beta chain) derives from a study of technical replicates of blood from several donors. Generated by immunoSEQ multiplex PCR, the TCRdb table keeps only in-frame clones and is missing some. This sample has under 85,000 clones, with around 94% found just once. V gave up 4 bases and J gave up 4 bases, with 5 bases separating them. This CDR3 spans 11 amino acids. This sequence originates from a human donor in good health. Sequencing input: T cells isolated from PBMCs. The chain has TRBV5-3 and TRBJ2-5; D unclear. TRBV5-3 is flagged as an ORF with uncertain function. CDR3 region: CARSPVETQYF. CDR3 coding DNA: TGTGCCAGAAGCCCAGTAGAGACCCAGTACTTC.